The present T cell receptor beta chain was sequenced within a study of T cells in Graves' hyperthyroidism and ophthalmopathy. Background on the study: Specimen type is peripheral blood, collected at initial diagnosis prior to any treatment. Points from the study as a whole: Onset of ophthalmopathy came a median roughly 6.4 months after the model predicted it. Most thyroid clonotypes with frequency above 0.001 were detected in blood.

Note on this clonotype: Its specificity is unknown.

This CDR3 comprises 12 residues. V lost 0 bases, J lost 8 bases, and 7 bases lay in between. CDR1 MGHDK and CDR2 SYGVNS come from the germline V gene. Regions amplified from RNA transcripts were the TCR beta CDR3 regions. A set of HTBI primers served as the primers for a first-round RT-PCR of the TCR CDR3. In TCRdb, the multiplex PCR reads were re-called with MiXCR into one record per CDR3 protein. The sample carries some 420,000 distinct CDR3 sequences, 12% to 15% recorded once. When ophthalmopathy did not progress within 18 months, Graves' hyperthyroidism was considered stable. The sample was blood. The TCR comes from a woman between 18 and 29 years old with Graves' hyperthyroidism. This chain joins TRBV25-1 and TRBJ1-1; the D gene is possibly TRBD1 (6 bases). The CDR3: CASSEYTGEAFF. CDR3 bases: TGTGCCAGCAGTGAATACACAGGGGAAGCTTTCTTT. The variable domain in full, completed from reference TRBV25-1 and TRBJ1-1, reads EADIYQTPRYLVIGTGKKITLECSQTMGHDKMYWYQQDPGMELHLIHYSYGVNSTEKGDLSSESTVSRIRTEHFPLTLESARPSHTSQYLCASSEYTGEAFFGQGTRLTVV.